This T cell receptor (beta chain) appears in the sequencing data of a study of blood T cell repertoires in COVID-19. Measured with immunoSEQ multiplex PCR; TCRdb has only the in-frame clones, and not every one. The table includes roughly 300,000 clones, approximately 81% detected once. CDR1 is SGHNT, CDR2 YYREEE, per germline (reference sequence). The trim removed 1 base at V and 7 bases at J, leaving 4 bases unmatched. There are 13 residues in the CDR3. This chain links TRBV5-4 with TRBJ1-2; 7 bases fit TRBD1. Sequenced: PBMCs or T cells enriched from blood (not recorded which). This TCR was sampled from a woman in her forties or fifties who had recovered from COVID-19. CDR3 DNA sequence: TGTGCCAGCAGCTTGAAGGGGGCCGGTGGCTACACCTTC. Translating it yields CASSLKGAGGYTF.